Below, 5 T cell receptor beta chains from the same sample are listed, as sequenced in a study of T cells in Graves' hyperthyroidism and ophthalmopathy. Amplification targeted TCR beta CDR3 regions from RNA transcripts. RT-PCR in the first round (using the HTBI primer set) targeted the TCR CDR3. MiXCR, applied by TCRdb to the multiplex PCR reads, yields one record per CDR3 protein. The table has around 340,000 distinct CDR3 sequences, roughly 14% seen once; the top ten hold roughly 25%. The material sequenced was blood. The source of these receptors is a woman in her 30s with Graves' hyperthyroidism.

The chain links TRBV5-4 to TRBJ1-1; D call uncertain. The V end lost 1 base, the J end lost 0 bases, and 10 bases lay between the germline ends. The CDR3 extends over 15 amino acids. Germline V gene sequence: CDR1 SGHNT, CDR2 YYREEE (reference sequence). In DNA, the CDR3 is TGTGCCAGCAGCTTGTTGGGCAGCATGAACACTGAAGCTTTCTTT. Protein product: CASSLLGSMNTEAFF.

This clonotype occurred a few times. The chain uses TRBV3-1 and TRBJ2-3; the match to TRBD1 covers 8 bases. This CDR3 has 16 amino acids. CDR1 and CDR2 (germline): LGHDT, YNNKEL (reference sequence). After removal of 2 bases from V and 4 bases from J, the junction contained 8 bases not matched to a gene. The CDR3 here is CASSQLETGVADTQYF. Here the CDR3 DNA reads TGTGCCAGCAGCCAACTGGAGACAGGGGTAGCAGATACGCAGTATTTT.

The V call is TRBV14, the J call TRBJ2-5, with 8 bases lining up with TRBD2. Germline V lookup: CDR1 SGHDN, CDR2 FVKESK. Unmatched junction bases numbered 12, after V lost 6 bases and J lost 6 bases. The CDR3 is 15 amino acids. CDR3 region: CASSSGILEMKTQYF. Here the CDR3 DNA reads TGTGCCAGCAGTAGCGGGATCTTGGAGATGAAGACCCAGTACTTC.

The chain combines TRBV18 with TRBJ1-2; D is unclear. Trimming took 3 bases from V and 4 from J, leaving 15 bases between them. CDR3 length equals 15 residues. From germline, CDR1 is KGHSH and CDR2 LQKENI. The CDR3 protein is CASSPRGPWGYGYTF. DNA for the CDR3: TGTGCCAGCTCACCTCGGGGTCCCTGGGGCTATGGCTACACCTTC.

With regard to this clonotype: A junction end diverges from the germline sequence, so it may reflect a read error. CDR3: CTSSYGSYEQYF. The CDR3 DNA reads as TGTACCAGCAGTTACGGCTCCTACGAGCAGTACTTC. This chain joins TRBV6-2 or TRBV6-3 and TRBJ2-7, with D unclear. Germline assignment: CDR1 MNHEY and CDR2 SVGEGT. CDR3 length: 12 amino acids.